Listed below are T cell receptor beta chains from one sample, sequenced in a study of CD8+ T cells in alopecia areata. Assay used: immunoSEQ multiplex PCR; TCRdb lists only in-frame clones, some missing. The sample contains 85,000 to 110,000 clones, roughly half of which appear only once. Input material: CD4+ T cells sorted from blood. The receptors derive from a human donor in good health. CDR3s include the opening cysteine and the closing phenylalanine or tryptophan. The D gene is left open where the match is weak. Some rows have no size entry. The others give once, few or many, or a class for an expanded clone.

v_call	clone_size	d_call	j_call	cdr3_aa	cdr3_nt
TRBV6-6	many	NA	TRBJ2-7	CASQQRDSLYEQYF	TGTGCCAGCCAACAGCGTGATTCCCTCTACGAGCAGTACTTC
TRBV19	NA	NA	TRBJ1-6	CASSTQGLNSPLHF	TGTGCCAGTAGTACCCAGGGGTTAAATTCACCCCTCCACTTT
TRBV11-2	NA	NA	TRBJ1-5	CASSSGGKGPSNQPQHF	TGTGCCAGCAGCTCCGGAGGAAAGGGACCGAGCAATCAGCCCCAGCATTTT
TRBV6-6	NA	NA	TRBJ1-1	CASTEQRGKPEAFF	TGTGCCAGCACCGAACAGAGAGGGAAACCTGAAGCTTTCTTT
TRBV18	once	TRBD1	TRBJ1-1	CASSPDRVDTEAFF	TGTGCCAGCTCACCGGACAGGGTAGACACTGAAGCTTTCTTT
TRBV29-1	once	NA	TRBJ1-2	CSVSLTVNYGYTF	TGCAGCGTTTCTTTGACAGTTAACTATGGCTACACCTTC
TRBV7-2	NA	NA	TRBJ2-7	CASSPRGVGFSYEQYF	TGTGCCAGCAGCCCTCGCGGGGTTGGGTTCTCCTACGAGCAGTACTTC
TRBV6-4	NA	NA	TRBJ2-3	CASSEQTPGDTQYF	TGTGCCAGCAGCGAGCAAACACCAGGCGATACGCAGTATTTT
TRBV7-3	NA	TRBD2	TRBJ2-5	CASSTSAQETQYF	TGTGCCAGCAGTACTAGCGCTCAGGAGACCCAGTACTTC
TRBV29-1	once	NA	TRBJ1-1	CSVLGRRRMNTEAFF	TGCAGCGTTTTGGGCAGGCGCCGAATGAACACTGAAGCTTTCTTT
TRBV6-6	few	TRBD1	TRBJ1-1	CASRSRTGGLKTEAFF	TGTGCCAGCAGATCAAGGACAGGGGGCTTGAAGACTGAAGCTTTCTTT
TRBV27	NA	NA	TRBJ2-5	CASRPWGEETQYF	TGTGCCAGCCGCCCCTGGGGGGAAGAGACCCAGTACTTC
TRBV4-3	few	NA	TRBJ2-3	CASSASIGLGTDTQYF	TGCGCCAGCAGCGCAAGTATAGGTTTGGGCACAGATACGCAGTATTTT
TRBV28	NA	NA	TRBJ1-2	CASSRRDLYGYTF	TGTGCCAGCAGCCGCCGGGACCTCTATGGCTACACCTTC
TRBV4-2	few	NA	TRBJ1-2	CASSPGGGNYGYTF	TGTGCCAGCAGCCCCGGGGGGGGGAACTATGGCTACACCTTC
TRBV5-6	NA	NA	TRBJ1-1	CASSLGWDTEAFF	TGTGCCAGCAGCTTGGGTTGGGATACTGAAGCTTTCTTT
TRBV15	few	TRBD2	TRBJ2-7	CATSRPTGGGTTYEQYF	TGTGCCACCAGCAGACCGACGGGCGGGGGGACCACCTACGAGCAGTACTTC